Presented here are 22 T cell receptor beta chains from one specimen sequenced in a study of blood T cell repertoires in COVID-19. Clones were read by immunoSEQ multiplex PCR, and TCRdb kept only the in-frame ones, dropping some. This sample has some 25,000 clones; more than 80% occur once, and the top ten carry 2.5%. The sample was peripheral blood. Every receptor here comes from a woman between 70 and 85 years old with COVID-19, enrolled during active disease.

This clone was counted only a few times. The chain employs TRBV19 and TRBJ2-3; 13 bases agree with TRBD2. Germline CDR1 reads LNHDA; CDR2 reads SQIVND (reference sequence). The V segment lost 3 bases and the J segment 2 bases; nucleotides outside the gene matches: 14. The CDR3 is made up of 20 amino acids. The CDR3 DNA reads TGTGCCAGTAGTATCTCCTCTCCGGGACTAGCGGGATACCACACAGATACGCAGTATTTT. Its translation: CASSISSPGLAGYHTDTQYF.

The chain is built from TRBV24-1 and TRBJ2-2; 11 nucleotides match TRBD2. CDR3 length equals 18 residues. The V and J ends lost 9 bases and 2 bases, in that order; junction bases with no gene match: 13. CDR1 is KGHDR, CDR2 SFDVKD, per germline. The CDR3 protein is CATAGDLTSGTNTGELFF. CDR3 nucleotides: TGTGCCACCGCTGGGGACTTGACTAGCGGGACCAACACCGGGGAGCTGTTTTTT.

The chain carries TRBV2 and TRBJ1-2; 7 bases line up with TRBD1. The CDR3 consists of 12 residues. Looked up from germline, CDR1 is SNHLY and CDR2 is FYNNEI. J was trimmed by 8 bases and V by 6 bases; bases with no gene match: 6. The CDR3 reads CASRGQISGYTF. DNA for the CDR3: TGTGCCAGCAGGGGACAGATATCCGGCTACACCTTC. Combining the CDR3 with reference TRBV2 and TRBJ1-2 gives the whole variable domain EPEVTQTPSHQVTQMGQEVILRCVPISNHLYFYWYRQILGQKVEFLVSFYNNEISEKSEIFDDQFSVERPDGSNFTLKIRSTKLEDSAMYFCASRGQISGYTFGSGTRLTVV.

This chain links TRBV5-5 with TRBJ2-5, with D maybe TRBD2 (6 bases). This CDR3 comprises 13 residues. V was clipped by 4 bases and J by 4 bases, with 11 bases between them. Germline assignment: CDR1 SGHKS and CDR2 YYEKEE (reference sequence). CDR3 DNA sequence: TGTGCCAGCAGCAGATTGGGAGGAGAGACCCAGTACTTC. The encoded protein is CASSRLGGETQYF.

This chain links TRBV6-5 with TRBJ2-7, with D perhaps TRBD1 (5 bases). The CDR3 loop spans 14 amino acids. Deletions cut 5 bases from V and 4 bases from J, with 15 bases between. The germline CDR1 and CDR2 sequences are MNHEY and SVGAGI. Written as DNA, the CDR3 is TGTGCCAGCAGTATGGACAAGGGGCTTTACGAGCAGTACTTC. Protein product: CASSMDKGLYEQYF.

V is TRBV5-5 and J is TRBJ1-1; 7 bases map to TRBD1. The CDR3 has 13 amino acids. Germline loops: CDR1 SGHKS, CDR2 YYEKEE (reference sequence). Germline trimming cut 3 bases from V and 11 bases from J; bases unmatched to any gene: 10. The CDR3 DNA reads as TGTGCCAGCAGCTGGGACAACAGGGGATCCGCTTTCTTT. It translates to CASSWDNRGSAFF.

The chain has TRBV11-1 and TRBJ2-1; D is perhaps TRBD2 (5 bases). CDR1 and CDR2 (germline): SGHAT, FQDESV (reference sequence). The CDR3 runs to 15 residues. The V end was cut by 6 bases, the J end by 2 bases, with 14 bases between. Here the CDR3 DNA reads TGTGCCAGCAGGCGAGGCGGGTCAGCCTACAATGAGCAGTTCTTC. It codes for CASRRGGSAYNEQFF.

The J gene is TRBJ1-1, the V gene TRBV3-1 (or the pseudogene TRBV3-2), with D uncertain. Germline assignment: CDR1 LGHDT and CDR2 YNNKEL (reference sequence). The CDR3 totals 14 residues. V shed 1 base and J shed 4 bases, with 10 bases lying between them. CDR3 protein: CASSQAAVSTEAFF. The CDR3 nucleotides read TGTGCCAGCAGCCAAGCCGCGGTGAGCACTGAAGCTTTCTTT.

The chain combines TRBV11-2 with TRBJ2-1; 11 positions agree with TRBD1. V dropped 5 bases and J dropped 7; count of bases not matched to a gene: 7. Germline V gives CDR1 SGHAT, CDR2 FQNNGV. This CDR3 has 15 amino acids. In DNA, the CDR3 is TGTGCCAGCAGCCCGAGGACAGGGGGCATGAATGAGCAGTTCTTC. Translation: CASSPRTGGMNEQFF.

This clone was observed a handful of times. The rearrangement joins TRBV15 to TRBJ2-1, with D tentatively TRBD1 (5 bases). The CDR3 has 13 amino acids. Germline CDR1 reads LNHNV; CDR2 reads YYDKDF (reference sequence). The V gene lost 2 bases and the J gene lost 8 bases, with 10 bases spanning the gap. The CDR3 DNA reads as TGTGCCACCAGCAGACAGGGCGGCTATGAGCAGTTCTTC. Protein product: CATSRQGGYEQFF.

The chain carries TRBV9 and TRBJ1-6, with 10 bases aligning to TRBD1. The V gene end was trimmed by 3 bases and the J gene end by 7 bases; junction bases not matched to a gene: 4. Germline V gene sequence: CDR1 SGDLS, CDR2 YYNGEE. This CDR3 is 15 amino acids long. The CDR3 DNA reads TGTGCCAGCAGCGAGGGGACAGGGGCGAATTCACCCCTCCACTTT. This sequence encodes CASSEGTGANSPLHF. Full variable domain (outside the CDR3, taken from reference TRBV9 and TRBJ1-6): DSGVTQTPKHLITATGQRVTLRCSPRSGDLSVYWYQQSLDQGLQFLIQYYNGEERAKGNILERFSAQQFPDLHSELNLSSLELGDSALYFCASSEGTGANSPLHFGNGTRLTVT.

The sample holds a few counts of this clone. CDR3 protein: CSASGQGARNTGELFF. The CDR3 coding sequence is TGCAGTGCTAGTGGACAGGGGGCGCGGAACACCGGGGAGCTGTTTTTT. The chain recombines TRBV20-1 with TRBJ2-2, with 11 bases that match TRBD1. This CDR3 has 16 residues. Germline trimming cut 3 bases from V and 1 base from J; bases unmatched to any gene: 4. CDR1 is DFQATT and CDR2 is SNEGSKA in the germline V gene (reference sequence).

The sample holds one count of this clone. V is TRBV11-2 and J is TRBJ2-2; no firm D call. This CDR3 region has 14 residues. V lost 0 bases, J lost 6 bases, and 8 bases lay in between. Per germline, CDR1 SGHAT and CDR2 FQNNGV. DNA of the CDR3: TGTGCCAGCAGCTTAGATCCCCGCGCCGGGGAGCTGTTTTTT. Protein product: CASSLDPRAGELFF.

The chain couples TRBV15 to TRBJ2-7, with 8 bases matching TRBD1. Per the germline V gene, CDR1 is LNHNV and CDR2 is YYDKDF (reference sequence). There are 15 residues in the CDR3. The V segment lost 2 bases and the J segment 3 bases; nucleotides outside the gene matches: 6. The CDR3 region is CATSRQGAHIYEQYF. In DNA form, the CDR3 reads TGTGCCACCAGCAGACAGGGGGCGCATATCTACGAGCAGTACTTC.

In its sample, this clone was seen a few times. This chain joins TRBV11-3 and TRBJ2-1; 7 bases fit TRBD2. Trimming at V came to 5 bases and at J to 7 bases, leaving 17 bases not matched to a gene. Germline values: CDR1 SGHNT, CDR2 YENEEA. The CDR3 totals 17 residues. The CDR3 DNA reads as TGTGCCAGCAGCCCGTATCGAGGGCGGGAGTACGGGAATGAGCAGTTCTTC. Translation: CASSPYRGREYGNEQFF.

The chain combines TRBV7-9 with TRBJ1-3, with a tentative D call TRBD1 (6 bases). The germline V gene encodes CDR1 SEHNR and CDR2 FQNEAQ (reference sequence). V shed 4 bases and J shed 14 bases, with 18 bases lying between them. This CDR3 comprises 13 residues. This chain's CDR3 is CASSYLRDTNLYF. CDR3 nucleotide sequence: TGTGCCAGCAGCTACCTCCGGGACACTAATTTATATTTT.

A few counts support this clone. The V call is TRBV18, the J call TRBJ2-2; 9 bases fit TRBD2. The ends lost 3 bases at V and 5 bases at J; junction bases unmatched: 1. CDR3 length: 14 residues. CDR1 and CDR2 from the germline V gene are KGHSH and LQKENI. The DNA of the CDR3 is TGTGCCAGCTCACCGCTAGCGGGGACCGGGGAGCTGTTTTTT. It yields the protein CASSPLAGTGELFF.

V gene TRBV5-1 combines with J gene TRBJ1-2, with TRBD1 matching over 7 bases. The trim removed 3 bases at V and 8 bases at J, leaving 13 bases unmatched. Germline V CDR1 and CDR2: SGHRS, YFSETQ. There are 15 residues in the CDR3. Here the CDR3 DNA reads TGCGCCAGCAGCTCCCCGGGACAGAGCCTCTCGGGCTACACCTTC. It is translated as CASSSPGQSLSGYTF.

The CDR3: CASSVAPGLAGGGEQFF. In DNA, the CDR3 is TGTGCCAGCAGCGTAGCCCCGGGACTAGCGGGTGGTGGTGAGCAGTTCTTC. The chain joins TRBV9 to TRBJ2-1; 12 nucleotides agree with TRBD2. Per the germline V gene, CDR1 is SGDLS and CDR2 is YYNGEE. This CDR3 contains 17 residues. The V gene end was trimmed by 0 bases and the J gene end by 9 bases; junction bases not matched to a gene: 10.

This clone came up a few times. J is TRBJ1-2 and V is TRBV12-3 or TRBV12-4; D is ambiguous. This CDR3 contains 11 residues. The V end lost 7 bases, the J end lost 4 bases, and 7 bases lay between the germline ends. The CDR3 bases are TGTGCCAGCACGTCCCTCTATGGCTACACCTTC. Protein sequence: CASTSLYGYTF.

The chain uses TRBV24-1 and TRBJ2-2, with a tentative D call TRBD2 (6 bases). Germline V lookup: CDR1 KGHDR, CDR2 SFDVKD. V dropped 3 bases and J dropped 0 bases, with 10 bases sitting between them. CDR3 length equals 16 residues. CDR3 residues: CATSDPGTPNTGELFF. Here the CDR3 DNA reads TGTGCCACCAGTGATCCCGGGACTCCGAACACCGGGGAGCTGTTTTTT.

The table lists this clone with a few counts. CDR3 sequence: CASSETVGANEKLFF. CDR3 in DNA: TGTGCCAGCAGTGAAACTGTCGGGGCTAATGAAAAACTGTTTTTT. The chain uses TRBV25-1 and TRBJ1-4; unclear D gene. The V end was cut by 2 bases, the J end by 3 bases, with 10 bases between. Germline CDR1 reads MGHDK; CDR2 reads SYGVNS. This CDR3 region has 15 residues.